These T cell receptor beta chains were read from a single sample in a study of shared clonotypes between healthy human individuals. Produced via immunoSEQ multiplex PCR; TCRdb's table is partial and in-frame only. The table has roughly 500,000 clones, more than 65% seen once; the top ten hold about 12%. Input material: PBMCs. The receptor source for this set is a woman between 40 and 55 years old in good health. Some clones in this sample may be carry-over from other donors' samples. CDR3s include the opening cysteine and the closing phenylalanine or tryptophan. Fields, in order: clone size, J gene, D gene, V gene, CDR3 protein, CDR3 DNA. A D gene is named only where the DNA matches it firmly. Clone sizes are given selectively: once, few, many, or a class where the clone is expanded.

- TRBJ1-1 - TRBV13 CASRGLWVNTEAFF TGTGCCAGCAGGGGATTATGGGTGAACACTGAAGCTTTCTTT
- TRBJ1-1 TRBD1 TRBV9 CASSSGQLGGQQTEAFF TGTGCCAGCAGCTCGGGACAGTTAGGCGGTCAACAGACTGAAGCTTTCTTT
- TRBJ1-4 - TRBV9 CASSVAGTWIEKLFF TGTGCCAGCAGCGTAGCTGGGACCTGGATTGAAAAACTGTTTTTT
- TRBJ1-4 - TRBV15 CATSSYSPGGEKLFF TGTGCCACCAGCAGCTACTCCCCGGGCGGGGAAAAACTGTTTTTT
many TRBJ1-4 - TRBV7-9 CASSPSTNEKLFF TGTGCCAGCAGCCCCTCCACTAATGAAAAACTGTTTTTT
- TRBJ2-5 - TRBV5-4 CASSLGQGMWETQYF TGTGCCAGCAGCTTGGGGCAGGGTATGTGGGAGACCCAGTACTTC
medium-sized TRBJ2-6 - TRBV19 CASSISGQTSGANVLTF TGTGCCAGTAGTATTTCTGGACAGACCTCTGGGGCCAACGTCCTGACTTTC
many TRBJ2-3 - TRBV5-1 CASSLRGDTTDTQYF TGCGCCAGCAGCTTGAGAGGGGATACGACAGATACGCAGTATTTT
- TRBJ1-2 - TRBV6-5 CASSYGGSRYGYTF TGTGCCAGCAGTTACGGGGGGTCGCGCTATGGCTACACCTTC
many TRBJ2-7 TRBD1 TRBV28 CASSTPGQATYEQYF TGTGCCAGCAGCACGCCGGGACAGGCTACCTACGAGCAGTACTTC
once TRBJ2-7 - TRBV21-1 CASSNPRRDRGTYEQYF TGTGCCAGCAGCAACCCACGGCGGGACAGGGGAACCTACGAGCAGTACTTC
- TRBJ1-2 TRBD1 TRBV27 CASSSRTGGTGGYTF TGTGCCAGCAGTTCTCGGACAGGGGGTACGGGAGGCTACACCTTC
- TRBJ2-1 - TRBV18 CASSPGGSGNYNEQFF TGTGCCAGCTCACCAGGGGGTAGCGGAAACTACAATGAGCAGTTCTTC
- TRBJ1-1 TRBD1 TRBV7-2 CASSLVSQGAEAFF TGTGCCAGCAGCTTAGTCTCACAGGGGGCTGAAGCTTTCTTT
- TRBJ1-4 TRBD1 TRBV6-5 CASSYSKTGGYEKLFF TGTGCCAGCAGTTACTCGAAGACAGGGGGTTACGAAAAACTGTTTTTT
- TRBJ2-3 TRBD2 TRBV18 CASSPPAGGTDTQYF TGTGCCAGCTCACCACCAGCGGGAGGGACAGATACGCAGTATTTT
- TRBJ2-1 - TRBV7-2 CASSFVQTEQFF TGTGCCAGCAGCTTTGTACAGACCGAGCAGTTCTTC
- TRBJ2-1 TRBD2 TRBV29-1 CSVERLARNEQFF TGCAGCGTTGAACGACTAGCGAGGAATGAGCAGTTCTTC
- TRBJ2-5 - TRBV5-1 CASSSYGRGQETQYF TGCGCCAGCAGCTCCTACGGACGGGGCCAAGAGACCCAGTACTTC
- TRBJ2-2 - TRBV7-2 CASSLAGGGHELFF TGTGCCAGCAGCTTAGCGGGAGGGGGCCATGAGCTGTTTTTT
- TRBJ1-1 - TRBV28 CASSTLNTEAFF TGTGCCAGCAGTACATTGAACACTGAAGCTTTCTTT
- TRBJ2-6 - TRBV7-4 CASKSAGANVLTF TGTGCCAGCAAGTCGGCAGGGGCCAACGTCCTGACTTTC
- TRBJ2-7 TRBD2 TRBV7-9 CASSLGRAGAGEQYF TGTGCCAGCAGCTTAGGTCGAGCGGGAGCGGGGGAGCAGTACTTC
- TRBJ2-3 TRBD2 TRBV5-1 CASSMRGTTDTQYF TGCGCCAGCTCGATGCGGGGGACCACAGATACGCAGTATTTT
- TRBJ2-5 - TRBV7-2 CASSLGVGRETQYF TGTGCCAGCAGCTTAGGAGTGGGGCGGGAGACCCAGTACTTC
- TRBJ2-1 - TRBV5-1 CASSLEWDEQFF TGCGCCAGCAGCTTGGAGTGGGATGAGCAGTTCTTC
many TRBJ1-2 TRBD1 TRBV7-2 CASSVGQASYTF TGTGCCAGCAGCGTCGGACAGGCTAGCTACACCTTC
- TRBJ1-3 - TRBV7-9 CASSLDVSSGNTIYF TGTGCCAGCAGTTTGGACGTATCCTCTGGAAACACCATATATTTT
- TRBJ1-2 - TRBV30 CAWTRALTNYGYTF TGTGCCTGGACCCGTGCACTTACTAACTATGGCTACACCTTC
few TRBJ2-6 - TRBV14 CASSQGISGANVLTF TGTGCCAGCAGCCAAGGGATTTCTGGGGCCAACGTCCTGACTTTC
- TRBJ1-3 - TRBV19 CATNGRRFSGNTIYF TGTGCCACCAACGGGCGGCGATTCTCTGGAAACACCATATATTTT
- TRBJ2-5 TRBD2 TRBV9 CASSAQGTSGETQYF TGTGCCAGCAGCGCTCAAGGGACTAGCGGAGAGACCCAGTACTTC
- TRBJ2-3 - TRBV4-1 CASSLQANTDTQYF TGCGCCAGCAGCCTGCAGGCGAACACAGATACGCAGTATTTT
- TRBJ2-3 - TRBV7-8 CASSSMGGSTDTQYF TGTGCCAGCAGCTCCATGGGCGGTAGCACAGATACGCAGTATTTT
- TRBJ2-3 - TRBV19 CASRLRGDTQYF TGTGCCAGTAGGCTGAGGGGAGATACGCAGTATTTT
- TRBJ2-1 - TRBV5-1 CASSPRDGYNEQFF TGCGCCAGCAGCCCCCGGGACGGATACAATGAGCAGTTCTTC
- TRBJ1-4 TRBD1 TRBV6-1 CASSEVYRGQGAEKLFF TGTGCCAGCAGTGAAGTTTATCGGGGACAGGGGGCTGAAAAACTGTTTTTT
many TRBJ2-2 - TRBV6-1 CASGGRDLNTGELFF TGTGCCAGTGGGGGCAGGGACCTGAACACCGGGGAGCTGTTTTTT
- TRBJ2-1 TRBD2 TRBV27 CASRSGLAGYNEQFF TGTGCCAGCAGATCAGGACTAGCGGGCTACAATGAGCAGTTCTTC
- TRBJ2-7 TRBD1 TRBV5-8 CASSLPTGWTYEQYF TGTGCCAGCAGCCTACCGACAGGGTGGACCTACGAGCAGTACTTC